A selection of T cell receptor beta chains follows, all from one sample in a study of T cell responses to AZD1222 COVID-19 vaccine. Clones were read by immunoSEQ multiplex PCR, and TCRdb kept only the in-frame ones, dropping some. The sample records some 130,000 clones, roughly 89% being singletons. The material was peripheral blood, obtained on day 0 of AZD1222 vaccination. These receptors all come from an adult in good health. Each CDR3 is given with its conserved first and last residue. A D gene is named only where the DNA matches it firmly.

D: -
J: TRBJ1-6
V: TRBV2
CDR3: CASRDSQGYRSPLHF

D: TRBD1
J: TRBJ1-1
V: TRBV6-5
CDR3: CASTLTGSLTEAFF

D: TRBD2
J: TRBJ2-1
V: TRBV4-3
CDR3: CASSTRLAGGRGNEQFF

D: -
J: TRBJ1-1
V: TRBV6-2/TRBV6-3
CDR3: CASSMWTEAFF

D: -
J: TRBJ1-6
V: TRBV19
CDR3: CASTQDSSYNSPLHF

D: -
J: TRBJ2-7
V: TRBV30
CDR3: CAWSQRYYEQYF

D: -
J: TRBJ1-5
V: TRBV11-1
CDR3: CASSLGTSSNQPQHF

D: -
J: TRBJ1-1
V: TRBV27
CDR3: CASKWTANTEAFF

D: TRBD2
J: TRBJ2-1
V: TRBV2
CDR3: CASSLLAGGFGEQFF

D: -
J: TRBJ1-2
V: TRBV6-1
CDR3: CASSEGRAGSYGYTF

D: -
J: TRBJ2-1
V: TRBV6-6
CDR3: CASSSSRTSSYNEQFF

D: TRBD1
J: TRBJ1-3
V: TRBV3-1/TRBV3-2
CDR3: CASSARTGSGNTIYF

D: -
J: TRBJ1-2
V: TRBV14
CDR3: CASSQVGNYYGYTF

D: -
J: TRBJ1-2
V: TRBV30
CDR3: CAWSVGGGYTF

D: -
J: TRBJ2-1
V: TRBV13
CDR3: CASSSRDGYNEQFF

D: TRBD1
J: TRBJ2-7
V: TRBV6-4
CDR3: CASRQPDRVRQYF

D: -
J: TRBJ1-2
V: TRBV25-1
CDR3: CASSESRGAYTF

D: TRBD1
J: TRBJ1-5
V: TRBV7-9
CDR3: CASSKDRGVQPQHF

D: TRBD1
J: TRBJ1-3
V: TRBV4-3
CDR3: CASRPTGAGNTIYF

D: -
J: TRBJ2-1
V: TRBV4-1
CDR3: CASSLRGPGTDEQFF

D: TRBD1
J: TRBJ2-7
V: TRBV11-3
CDR3: CASSPDRGRGEQYF

D: -
J: TRBJ1-2
V: TRBV4-3
CDR3: CASSQDRPRLRYYTF

D: -
J: TRBJ2-4
V: TRBV6-1
CDR3: CASSEVGVAKNIQYF

D: -
J: TRBJ2-6
V: TRBV29-1
CDR3: CSVLGQSPLSGANVLTF

D: TRBD2
J: TRBJ2-2
V: TRBV5-1
CDR3: CASSSKGLANTGELFF

D: TRBD1
J: TRBJ1-1
V: TRBV2
CDR3: CASIPTGGTEAFF

D: TRBD2
J: TRBJ2-3
V: TRBV5-1
CDR3: CASSLGGGGGTDTQYF

D: TRBD2
J: TRBJ2-7
V: TRBV3-1/TRBV3-2
CDR3: CASSPGRYEQYF

D: -
J: TRBJ1-5
V: TRBV30
CDR3: CAWSVPQGNQPQHF

D: -
J: TRBJ1-2
V: TRBV15
CDR3: CATSRDRRGGHDYTF

D: -
J: TRBJ1-1
V: TRBV9
CDR3: CASSPQGMAEAFF

D: -
J: TRBJ2-4
V: TRBV19
CDR3: CASSADGNIQYF

D: -
J: TRBJ1-2
V: TRBV11-2
CDR3: CASSSDRSYGYTF

D: -
J: TRBJ2-2
V: TRBV7-7
CDR3: CASSPNTGELFF

D: -
J: TRBJ2-7
V: TRBV30
CDR3: CAWSWGVKSSYEQYF

D: TRBD2
J: TRBJ2-1
V: TRBV5-4
CDR3: CASNGTSGGAHYNEQFF

D: TRBD1
J: TRBJ1-2
V: TRBV27
CDR3: CASSSRQGPNYGYTF

D: -
J: TRBJ2-1
V: TRBV6-4
CDR3: CASSDEGDGYNEQFF

D: -
J: TRBJ1-3
V: TRBV11-2
CDR3: CASSLGSFGNTIYF

D: TRBD2
J: TRBJ2-1
V: TRBV6-4
CDR3: CASSAAGGSYNEQFF

D: -
J: TRBJ1-6
V: TRBV6-2/TRBV6-3
CDR3: CASSSQGDSPLHF

D: -
J: TRBJ2-2
V: TRBV5-1
CDR3: CASSSANTGELFF

D: -
J: TRBJ1-5
V: TRBV7-9
CDR3: CASSLAGNNQPQHF

D: TRBD2
J: TRBJ2-3
V: TRBV24-1
CDR3: CATSTTGTSGPNPTSTDTQYF

D: -
J: TRBJ2-2
V: TRBV29-1
CDR3: CSVGGGLDTGELFF

D: -
J: TRBJ1-4
V: TRBV30
CDR3: CAWPPRPVRYEKLFF

D: -
J: TRBJ1-6
V: TRBV3-1/TRBV3-2
CDR3: CASSQEVNNSPLHF

D: -
J: TRBJ1-2
V: TRBV7-2
CDR3: CASSPQVGGGYTF

D: TRBD1
J: TRBJ1-6
V: TRBV5-4
CDR3: CASSLPGGHNSPLHF

D: -
J: TRBJ1-3
V: TRBV4-1
CDR3: CASSQWDTSGNTIYF

D: -
J: TRBJ1-2
V: TRBV11-2
CDR3: CASSSLRDWGYTF